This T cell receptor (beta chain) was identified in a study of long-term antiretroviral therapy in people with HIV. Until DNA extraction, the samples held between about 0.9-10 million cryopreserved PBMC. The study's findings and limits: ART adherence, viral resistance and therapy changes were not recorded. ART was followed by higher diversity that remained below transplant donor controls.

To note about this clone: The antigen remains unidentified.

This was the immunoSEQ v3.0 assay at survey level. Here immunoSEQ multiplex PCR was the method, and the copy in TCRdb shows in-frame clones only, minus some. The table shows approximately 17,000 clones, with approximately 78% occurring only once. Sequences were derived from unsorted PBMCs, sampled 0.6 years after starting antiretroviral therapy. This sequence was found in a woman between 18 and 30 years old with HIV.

The CDR3, as DNA: TGTGCCTGGAGTCTACAGGCTTCGAACACTGAAGCTTTCTTT. Protein product: CAWSLQASNTEAFF. The chain has TRBV30 and TRBJ1-1; a possible D gene is TRBD1 (5 bases). With 2 bases removed from V and 1 base from J, the gap between germline ends came to 11 bases. Germline lookup yields CDR1 GTSNPN and CDR2 SVGIG (reference sequence). CDR3 size: 14 residues.